The present entry profiles one T cell receptor (beta chain) with its context. Its target is unknown. The assay was immunoSEQ multiplex PCR, and TCRdb's table has in-frame clones only and misses some. The top ten hold 5% to 6.5% of the sample, which has 100,000 to 150,000 clones, roughly four fifths seen once. The source of the sample is a study of radiation and T cells in renal cell carcinoma. Study conclusions and caveats: Top tumor clonotypes rose in blood 2 weeks post-radiation, then contracted.

The time point here: blood 2 weeks post-SBRT. Documented treatment: 15 Gy SBRT to primary tumor, nephrectomy 4 weeks later. Germline V gene sequence: CDR1 LGHNA, CDR2 YNFKEQ. This CDR3 region has 17 residues. V was shortened by 1 base and J by 1 base, with 15 bases between the two germline ends. This receptor was obtained from a man aged 50-60 years with renal cell carcinoma. The chain carries TRBV4-2 and TRBJ2-3; a weak D match, TRBD2 (5 bases). This specimen was blood, taken from a patient whose treatment included radiotherapy and nephrectomy. The CDR3 bases are TGTGCCAGCAGCCAAGCCGGAGGAAGGCTAGGCACAGATACGCAGTATTTT. Translated, it gives CASSQAGGRLGTDTQYF.